What follows are 14 T cell receptor beta chains derived from one specimen sequenced in a study of T cell responses to AZD1222 COVID-19 vaccine. The method was immunoSEQ multiplex PCR; TCRdb's version includes in-frame clones alone and lacks a portion of them. Here the sample spans some 200,000 clones, about nine tenths being singletons. The sequencing here drew on peripheral blood, taken 28 days after the second AZD1222 dose. The source of these receptors is an adult who received the AZD1222 COVID-19 vaccine.

The chain recombines TRBV6-5 with TRBJ1-1, with D possibly being TRBD1 (5 bases). CDR1 is MNHEY and CDR2 is SVGAGI in the germline V gene. Between the trimmed V and J ends, which lost 2 bases and 1 base, there was a span of 11 bases. This CDR3 has 15 residues. The CDR3 DNA reads TGTGCCAGCAGTTACCACGGGACTGGGAACACTGAAGCTTTCTTT. Protein sequence: CASSYHGTGNTEAFF.

The rearrangement links TRBV4-3 to TRBJ2-3; D may be TRBD2 (6 bases). Germline assignment: CDR1 LGHNA and CDR2 YSLEER. The CDR3 covers 15 residues. V gave up 0 bases and J gave up 2 bases, with 9 bases separating them. The CDR3 protein is CASSQDRGITDTQYF. The CDR3 region has the DNA TGCGCCAGCAGCCAAGATCGGGGGATCACAGATACGCAGTATTTT.

DNA of the CDR3: TGTGCCAGCTCACCAAGCCCCGGGGACACTGAAGCTTTCTTT. Its protein is CASSPSPGDTEAFF. V usage is TRBV18 and J usage is TRBJ1-1; D ambiguous. V was shortened by 2 bases and J by 3 bases, with 10 bases between the two germline ends. Germline V gene data show CDR1 as KGHSH and CDR2 as LQKENI. The CDR3 sequence is 14 residues long.

The chain links TRBV28 to TRBJ1-2, with D perhaps matching TRBD1 (5 bases). V lost 6 bases to trimming and J lost 5 bases, with 13 bases between them. The CDR3 runs 13 residues. Per germline, CDR1 MDHEN and CDR2 SYDVKM. As DNA, the CDR3 is TGTGCCAGCAGGACCGACAGAAAGTATGGCTACACCTTC. The encoded protein is CASRTDRKYGYTF.

The chain is built from TRBV12-5 and TRBJ1-1; D might be TRBD1 (5 bases). This CDR3 has 13 residues. V was pared by 5 bases and J by 2 bases, with 9 bases between. The germline CDR1 and CDR2 sequences are LGHNT and FRNRAP. CDR3 nucleotides: TGTGCTAGTGGTCGGGACCTAAACACTGAAGCTTTCTTT. Its translation is CASGRDLNTEAFF. Complete variable domain (other parts from reference TRBV12-5 and TRBJ1-1): DARVTQTPRHKVTEMGQEVTMRCQPILGHNTVFWYRQTMMQGLELLAYFRNRAPLDDSGMPKDRFSAEMPDATLATLKIQPSEPRDSAVYFCASGRDLNTEAFFGQGTRLTVV.

This clone was found once. The DNA for the CDR3 is TGCGCCAGCACTAGACAGGGGGGAGGCACTGAAGCTTTCTTT. This sequence encodes CASTRQGGGTEAFF. The chain recombines TRBV10-2 with TRBJ1-1, with 9 nucleotides matching TRBD1. There are 14 residues in the CDR3. CDR1 WSHSY and CDR2 SAAADI come from the germline V gene. Trimming took 7 bases from V and 4 from J; bases not matched to a gene: 7.

The V call is TRBV11-2, the J call TRBJ1-4, with 7 bases lining up with TRBD1. V lost 4 bases and J lost 7; bases outside the gene matches: 6. Germline lookup yields CDR1 SGHAT and CDR2 FQNNGV. This CDR3 is 14 amino acids long. The CDR3 nucleotides read TGTGCCAGCAGCTCGACAGGGAACGGTGAAAAACTGTTTTTT. It yields the protein CASSSTGNGEKLFF.

V usage is TRBV28 and J usage is TRBJ1-1, with 7 bases matching TRBD1. Germline CDR1 MDHEN, CDR2 SYDVKM. The length of the CDR3 is 16 residues. V lost 3 bases and J lost 6; bases outside the gene matches: 13. DNA for the CDR3: TGTGCCAGCAGTTTGGGACAGTGGGGATTTTCCGCTGAAGCTTTCTTT. It translates to CASSLGQWGFSAEAFF.

This chain connects TRBV28 to TRBJ1-5; no reliable D call. Trimming cost V 2 bases and J 0 bases, with 14 bases left between them. Germline assignment: CDR1 MDHEN and CDR2 SYDVKM. The CDR3 runs to 17 residues. In nucleotides, the CDR3 is TGTGCCAGCAGTTTACGTGGACTGAAAAATAGCAATCAGCCCCAGCATTTT. Translation: CASSLRGLKNSNQPQHF.

J is TRBJ2-3 and V is TRBV24-1; D is undetermined. Trimming stripped 7 bases from V and 0 bases from J, with 7 bases between. CDR3 length: 13 residues. Germline CDR1 KGHDR, CDR2 SFDVKD. CDR3 protein: CATRLGSTDTQYF. The DNA of the CDR3 is TGTGCCACCAGGCTCGGAAGCACAGATACGCAGTATTTT.

The chain couples TRBV9 to TRBJ1-6; D not certain. The germline gives CDR1 SGDLS, CDR2 YYNGEE. Trimming pared 0 bases from V and 1 base from J, leaving 8 bases between. The CDR3 runs 16 residues. The CDR3 nucleotides read TGTGCCAGCAGCGTAGATGTGATGTCCTATAATTCACCCCTCCACTTT. Translating gives CASSVDVMSYNSPLHF.

The V gene is TRBV5-4, the J gene TRBJ1-2; D possibly corresponds to TRBD1 (6 bases). The CDR3 extends over 17 amino acids. Germline assignment: CDR1 SGHNT and CDR2 YYREEE (reference sequence). V was pared by 2 bases and J by 7 bases, with 24 bases between. CDR3 residues: CASSLKPNLVQGGGYTF. The CDR3 DNA follows: TGTGCCAGCAGCTTAAAACCTAATCTCGTACAGGGTGGTGGCTACACCTTC.

The gene calls are TRBV7-2 and TRBJ1-5; unclear D gene. The CDR3 has 13 residues. Germline loops: CDR1 SGHTA, CDR2 FQGNSA. With 2 bases removed from V and 8 bases from J, the gap between germline ends came to 10 bases. Here the CDR3 reads CASSLTRTKPQHF. The CDR3 nucleotides are TGTGCCAGCAGCTTAACCAGGACTAAGCCCCAGCATTTT. Combining the CDR3 with reference TRBV7-2 and TRBJ1-5 gives the whole variable domain GAGVSQSPSNKVTEKGKDVELRCDPISGHTALYWYRQSLGQGLEFLIYFQGNSAPDKSGLPSDRFSAERTGGSVSTLTIQRTQQEDSAVYLCASSLTRTKPQHFGDGTRLSIL.

V gene TRBV6-5 combines with J gene TRBJ2-3, with TRBD2 matching over 9 bases. Germline CDR1 reads MNHEY; CDR2 reads SVGAGI. V shed 6 bases and J 6 bases; nucleotides not matched to a gene: 7. CDR3 length: 14 amino acids. The CDR3 DNA reads TGTGCCAGCAGAGGAGCGGGAGGCCGCGATACGCAGTATTTT. Amino acid sequence: CASRGAGGRDTQYF.